The sequence of this T cell receptor (beta chain) was determined in a study of beta chain features in type 1 diabetes. Overall study: The samples had roughly 110,000,000 sorted cells examined in all.

The germline gives CDR1 SGHTS, CDR2 YDEGEE. CDR3 length: 15 amino acids. V was pared by 1 base and J by 5 bases, with 7 bases of the junction left unmatched. Regarding the study as a whole: When Type 1 diabetes patients were examined, their TCRB CDR3s proved moderately but significantly shorter in all four CD4+ subsets. Cells with high TCR expression could be over-represented when cDNA is sequenced. Sampled from patients, naive, central memory and Treg TCRB repertoires appeared more similar than those sampled from healthy donors.

This clone was counted a few times. Its antigen is not known. Of the isolated RNA, all was reverse transcribed, and so the sequenced material was expressed TCRB transcripts. TCRdb's copy holds only in-frame clones and misses some; the assay was immunoSEQ multiplex PCR. Of 680,000 or so clones in the sample, around 15% were seen once. The receptor was derived from a young man with type 1 diabetes. V gene TRBV5-8 combines with J gene TRBJ2-5; 8 bases map to TRBD1. The sequenced sample was naive CD4+ T cells from blood. The DNA of the CDR3 is TGTGCCAGCAGCTTGCCCGACAGGGGACTGGAGACCCAGTACTTC. Amino acids: CASSLPDRGLETQYF.